The rows below give T cell receptor beta chains drawn from one sample of a study of shared T cell receptors in the human thymus. Clones were sequenced by immunoSEQ multiplex PCR, and TCRdb holds only the in-frame ones, with some missing. The sample has roughly 660,000 clones; roughly 88% are singletons. The data were also submitted as part of a second study, on human thymus T cells.

The specimen sequenced was thymocytes. These receptors all come from a boy in the first two years of life with a congenital heart defect. Both conserved end residues are part of each CDR3. The D gene is left open where the match is weak. The size field is filled for only some rows; it gives once, few, many or a size class.

v_gene	len	abundance	d_gene	j_gene	CDR3nt	CDR3aa
TRBV4-1	15	once	TRBD1	TRBJ1-5	TGCGCCAGCAGCCAGGGACAGGGAACCAATCAGCCCCAGCATTTT	CASSQGQGTNQPQHF
TRBV29-1	13	NA	TRBD2	TRBJ2-5	TGCAGCGTTTGGGGCCCGGGAGGTGAGACCCAGTACTTC	CSVWGPGGETQYF
TRBV7-9	15	NA	NA	TRBJ2-5	TGTGCCAGCAGCTTACCTGGGCCCGACCAAGAGACCCAGTACTTC	CASSLPGPDQETQYF
TRBV9	15	NA	NA	TRBJ2-3	TGTGCCAGCAAGAGGGGGGCGGGAGCCACAGATACGCAGTATTTT	CASKRGAGATDTQYF
TRBV5-1	16	NA	TRBD2	TRBJ2-1	TGCGCCAGCATTGGTCAGGGGCTAGCGGGAGGCTATGAGCAGTTCTTC	CASIGQGLAGGYEQFF
TRBV5-8	15	NA	TRBD1	TRBJ2-7	TGTGCCAGCAGCTGGCCGGGACAGGGCACCTACGAGCAGTACTTC	CASSWPGQGTYEQYF
TRBV4-1	14	NA	NA	TRBJ2-1	TGCGCCAGCAGCTGGGTATCTCAGGGCTATGAGCAGTTCTTC	CASSWVSQGYEQFF
TRBV2	15	NA	NA	TRBJ2-6	TGTGCCAGCAGTGAAATCGGGTCTGGGGCCAACGTCCTGACTTTC	CASSEIGSGANVLTF
TRBV30	15	NA	TRBD1	TRBJ2-7	TGTGCCTTGGTCCGGCCAGGGGGCTTGTGTGACGAGCAGTACTTC	CALVRPGGLCDEQYF
TRBV30	19	NA	NA	TRBJ2-6	TGTGCCTGGAGCCGGGACACAAAGGGCCCCATAGCTGGGGCCAACGTCCTGACTTTC	CAWSRDTKGPIAGANVLTF
TRBV29-1	16	NA	TRBD2	TRBJ2-2	TGCAGCGTTCCCGGACTAGCGGGAAAGGACACCGGGGAGCTGTTTTTT	CSVPGLAGKDTGELFF
TRBV9	16	once	NA	TRBJ1-2	TGTGCCAGCAGCCCAAACAACAGGGCCCCCCTGGATGGCTACACCTTC	CASSPNNRAPLDGYTF
TRBV5-1	16	NA	TRBD1	TRBJ2-7	TGCGCCAGCAGCCAAGCGACAGGGGCAGTCTCCTACGAGCAGTACTTC	CASSQATGAVSYEQYF
TRBV28	14	few	NA	TRBJ2-2	TGTGCCAGCAGTTTATATGTGAGGCCCGGGGAGCTGTTTTTT	CASSLYVRPGELFF
TRBV21-1	11	NA	NA	TRBJ2-7	TGTGCCAGCAGCACGGGCTACGAGCAGTACTTC	CASSTGYEQYF
TRBV27	18	NA	TRBD2	TRBJ2-7	TGTGCCAGCAGTACTATGATGGGGACTAGCGGGCCCGCCTACGAGCAGTACTTC	CASSTMMGTSGPAYEQYF
TRBV5-1	15	once	NA	TRBJ2-7	TGCGCCAGCAGCTTGGTCCCAGGGGACTCCTACGAGCAGTACTTC	CASSLVPGDSYEQYF
TRBV4-3	14	NA	NA	TRBJ1-3	TGCGCCAGCAGCCAAGGGCAAGCGGGAAACACCATATATTTT	CASSQGQAGNTIYF
TRBV29-1	12	once	NA	TRBJ2-7	TGCAGCGTTAAAAATCACCCCTACGAGCAATACTTC	CSVKNHPYEQYF
TRBV5-5	12	NA	TRBD1	TRBJ2-7	TGTGCCAGCAGCTTGGCGGGCAGGGGGTATTACTTC	CASSLAGRGYYF
TRBV4-3	17	NA	NA	TRBJ2-1	TGCGCCAGCAGTGAGGTGGTTCGGACTTGCTCCTACAATGAGCAGTTCTTC	CASSEVVRTCSYNEQFF
TRBV21-1	21	NA	NA	TRBJ1-5	TGTGCCAGCAGCAAAGACGTAGATGGACAGGCCAACACGGCCTACAATCAGCCCCAGCATTTT	CASSKDVDGQANTAYNQPQHF
TRBV29-1	16	NA	TRBD1	TRBJ1-4	TGCAGCGTTGGGACGGGGACAGCCTCAACTAATGAAAAACTGTTTTTT	CSVGTGTASTNEKLFF
TRBV10-3	15	NA	TRBD2	TRBJ2-3	TGTGCCATCAGTGAGAGGCGGGAGGGTACAGATACGCAGTATTTT	CAISERREGTDTQYF
TRBV7-9	12	NA	NA	TRBJ1-2	TGTGCCAGCAGCAAAGGGGGCTATGGCTACACCTTC	CASSKGGYGYTF
TRBV5-1	16	NA	NA	TRBJ2-7	TGCGCCAGCAGCCCACCACGCGGCTCCCTGAACTACGAGCAGTACTTC	CASSPPRGSLNYEQYF
TRBV7-9	16	NA	TRBD1	TRBJ2-5	TGTGCCAGCAGCCGCGCGGGACAGGGGACGGAAGAGACCCAGTACTTC	CASSRAGQGTEETQYF
TRBV18	13	NA	NA	TRBJ2-7	TGTGCCAGCTCACCACCGGACAGCTACGAGCAGTACTTC	CASSPPDSYEQYF
TRBV28	14	NA	TRBD2	TRBJ2-1	TGTGCCAGTCTGACTAGCGGGAGACGTAGTGAGCAGTTCTTC	CASLTSGRRSEQFF
TRBV4-1	16	NA	TRBD1	TRBJ2-7	TGCGCCAGCAGCCAAGCTACAGGGGGCGAGTCCTACGAGCAGTACTTC	CASSQATGGESYEQYF
TRBV14	13	NA	NA	TRBJ2-5	TGTGCCAGCAGCAGCCCCTCGGGGGAGACCCAGTACTTC	CASSSPSGETQYF
TRBV7-9	11	NA	NA	TRBJ2-1	TGTGCCAGCAGCTCAGTGGCAGGGCAGTTCTTC	CASSSVAGQFF
TRBV18	15	NA	NA	TRBJ2-3	TGTGCCAGCTCACCACCGCGGGGCCCCACAGATACGCAGTATTTT	CASSPPRGPTDTQYF
TRBV4-2	16	NA	NA	TRBJ2-1	TGTGCCAGCAGCCAACGACGTCTAGCTACATACAATGAGCAGTTCTTC	CASSQRRLATYNEQFF
TRBV10-3	14	NA	TRBD2	TRBJ2-1	TGTGCCATCACTAATAGCGGGATTCTCAATGAGCAGTTCTTC	CAITNSGILNEQFF
TRBV19	13	NA	NA	TRBJ2-5	TGTGCCAGTAGTATAGCCCCCTCGGAGACCCAGTACTTC	CASSIAPSETQYF
TRBV15	16	NA	NA	TRBJ2-2	TGTGCCACCAGCAGAGATCGGGGAGCGAACACCGGGGAGCTGTTTTTT	CATSRDRGANTGELFF
TRBV25-1	17	NA	TRBD2	TRBJ2-1	TGTGCCAGCAGTGGCGGGACTAGCGAGAGTGGGTACAATGAGCAGTTCTTC	CASSGGTSESGYNEQFF
TRBV23-1	18	once	NA	TRBJ1-5	TGCGCCAGCAGCCCCGGGTCACAGGGCATAAATCTAGATCAGCCCCAGCATTTT	CASSPGSQGINLDQPQHF
TRBV2	16	NA	NA	TRBJ1-2	TGTGCCAGCCGCCGGGGGGGAGGCCTATTTAACTATGGCTACACCTTC	CASRRGGGLFNYGYTF
TRBV28	14	NA	NA	TRBJ2-5	TGTGCCAGCAGCCTAGGGGGAGTTGAAGAGACCCAGTACTTC	CASSLGGVEETQYF
TRBV28	14	NA	TRBD1	TRBJ2-2	TGTGCCAGCGGAAGACAGGGGGGGACCGGGGAGCTGTTTTTT	CASGRQGGTGELFF
TRBV4-1	15	NA	NA	TRBJ1-1	TGCGCCAGCAGCCAAGGAGTGAACAGAAACACTGAAGCTTTCTTT	CASSQGVNRNTEAFF
TRBV4-1	16	once	TRBD1	TRBJ1-1	TGCGCCAGCAGCGTGACAGGGGAGGCGGTGAACACTGAAGCTTTCTTT	CASSVTGEAVNTEAFF